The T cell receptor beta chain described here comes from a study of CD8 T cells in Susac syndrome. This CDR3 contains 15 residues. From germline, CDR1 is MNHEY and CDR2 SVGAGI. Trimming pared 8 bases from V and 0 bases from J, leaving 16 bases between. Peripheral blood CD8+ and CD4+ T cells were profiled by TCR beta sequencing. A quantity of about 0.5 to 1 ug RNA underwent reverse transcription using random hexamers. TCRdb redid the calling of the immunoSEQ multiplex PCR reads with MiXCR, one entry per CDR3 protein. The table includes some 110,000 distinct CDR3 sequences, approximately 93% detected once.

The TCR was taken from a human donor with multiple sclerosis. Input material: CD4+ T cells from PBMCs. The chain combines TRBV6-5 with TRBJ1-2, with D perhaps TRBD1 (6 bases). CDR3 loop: CASHRARGANYGYTF. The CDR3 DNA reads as TGTGCCAGCCACAGGGCGCGAGGAGCTAACTATGGCTACACCTTC.